This TCR beta chain is drawn from a study of T cells in Graves' hyperthyroidism and ophthalmopathy. Study results and caveats: A 13 V-J signature model discriminated ophthalmopathy versus stable hyperthyroidism.

The germline CDR1 and CDR2 sequences are SGHTA and FQGNSA. CDR3 length: 13 residues. Trimming pared 5 bases from V and 4 bases from J, leaving 11 bases between. Amplification targeted TCR beta CDR3 regions from RNA transcripts. HTBI primers drove first-round RT-PCR of the TCR CDR3. Via MiXCR, TCRdb re-called the multiplex PCR reads, giving one row per CDR3 protein. This sample has about 350,000 distinct CDR3 sequences, with approximately 13% found just once. This clonotype was counted a single time. The antigen is not known. Each ophthalmopathy patient scored at least 3 on the Clinical Activity Score and at least 4 on NOSPECS grade, with duration under 3 months.

V gene TRBV7-2 combines with J gene TRBJ1-1, with a tentative D call TRBD1 (6 bases). The TCR sequence derives from a woman in her 40s with Graves' ophthalmopathy. Material for sequencing was blood. CDR3 region: CASSQDRFTEAFF. CDR3 nucleotide sequence: TGTGCCAGCAGCCAGGACAGATTCACTGAAGCTTTCTTT.